Listed below are T cell receptor beta chains from one sample, sequenced in a study of T cell responses to AZD1222 COVID-19 vaccine. Sequenced by immunoSEQ multiplex PCR; TCRdb stores in-frame clones only, minus some. The repertoire holds about 98,000 clones, with approximately 81% as singletons. Material: peripheral blood, obtained on day 0 of AZD1222 vaccination. These receptors all stem from an adult in good health. Each CDR3 is given with its conserved first and last residue. D genes are given only for firm matches. Only some rows state a clone size, as once, few, many or a class for expanded clones.

TRBJ1-2 - TRBV7-2 TRBD1 CASRDRGANYGYTF TGTGCCAGCAGAGACAGGGGAGCTAACTATGGCTACACCTTC
TRBJ2-7 - TRBV24-1 - CATSDPDSSLYEQYF TGTGCCACCAGTGACCCGGACAGTTCCCTCTACGAGCAGTACTTC
TRBJ2-2 - TRBV7-9 - CASRPTGPNTGELFF TGTGCCAGCAGACCAACAGGGCCCAACACCGGGGAGCTGTTTTTT
TRBJ2-7 - TRBV18 - CASSLSGPKKNEQYF TGTGCCAGCTCCCTGAGCGGCCCCAAGAAAAACGAGCAGTACTTC
TRBJ1-6 - TRBV7-9 - CASSPRQGGNNSPLHF TGTGCCAGCAGCCCCCGGCAGGGAGGAAACAATTCACCCCTCCACTTT
TRBJ1-5 - TRBV12-3/TRBV12-4 - CAVREGNQPQHF TGTGCCGTCAGGGAAGGCAATCAGCCCCAGCATTTT
TRBJ2-2 - TRBV6-5 - CASSYSIDRELFF TGTGCCAGCAGTTACTCGATCGATCGGGAGCTGTTTTTT
TRBJ2-7 - TRBV28 TRBD1 CASSPGPGQSSYEQYF TGTGCCAGCAGTCCTGGACCGGGACAGAGCTCCTACGAGCAGTACTTC
TRBJ2-1 - TRBV11-2 TRBD2 CASSLVQAGAYNEQFF TGTGCCAGCAGCTTAGTCCAAGCGGGAGCCTACAATGAGCAGTTCTTC
TRBJ1-6 - TRBV11-2 - CASSLAGVSPLHF TGTGCCAGCAGCTTAGCTGGGGTTTCACCCCTCCACTTT
TRBJ2-5 - TRBV15 - CATSRVGRKETQYF TGTGCCACCAGCAGGGTCGGGAGAAAAGAGACCCAGTACTTC
TRBJ2-7 - TRBV5-1 TRBD1 CASSLGQGADEQYF TGCGCCAGCAGCTTGGGACAGGGGGCAGACGAGCAGTACTTC
TRBJ2-1 - TRBV9 - CASSGSSTYNEQFF TGTGCCAGCAGCGGGAGTAGCACCTACAATGAGCAGTTCTTC
TRBJ1-2 - TRBV7-9 - CASSLGQATRGGYTF TGTGCCAGCAGCTTAGGTCAGGCCACCCGGGGTGGCTACACCTTC
TRBJ2-3 - TRBV6-5 - CASSYSGKYNTQYF TGTGCCAGCAGTTACTCTGGGAAATATAATACGCAGTATTTT
TRBJ1-3 - TRBV12-3/TRBV12-4 - CASSISNGNTIYF TGTGCCAGCAGTATATCGAACGGAAACACCATATATTTT
TRBJ2-1 once TRBV19 TRBD2 CASRRAGGTYNEQFF TGTGCCAGTCGAAGGGCGGGAGGTACCTACAATGAGCAGTTCTTC
TRBJ1-1 - TRBV11-2 - CASSFGQLNTEAFF TGTGCCAGCAGCTTTGGACAACTGAACACTGAAGCTTTCTTT
TRBJ1-6 few TRBV28 - CASISRQRDNSPLHF TGTGCCAGCATAAGCAGGCAGAGAGATAATTCACCCCTCCACTTT
TRBJ2-3 once TRBV7-2 TRBD2 CASRAGGTDTQYF TGTGCCAGCAGAGCGGGGGGCACAGATACGCAGTATTTT
TRBJ1-1 - TRBV5-5 - CASSPPARNTEAFF TGTGCCAGCAGCCCGCCGGCAAGGAACACTGAAGCTTTCTTT
TRBJ2-1 - TRBV7-3 - CASSPGQGSYNEQFF TGTGCCAGCAGCCCCGGTCAGGGCTCCTACAATGAGCAGTTCTTC
TRBJ1-5 - TRBV19 - CASSIDTRGLNQPQHF TGTGCCAGTAGTATAGACACAAGGGGCCTTAATCAGCCCCAGCATTTT
TRBJ1-5 - TRBV6-5 TRBD1 CASSNRGSPQHF TGTGCCAGCAGTAACAGGGGGTCCCCCCAGCATTTT
TRBJ2-1 - TRBV3-1/TRBV3-2 TRBD2 CASSRRTSGGYNEQFF TGTGCCAGCAGCCGCCGGACTAGCGGAGGTTACAATGAGCAGTTCTTC
TRBJ1-2 - TRBV12-3/TRBV12-4 - CASSLQGYGYTF TGTGCCAGCAGCCTACAGGGTTATGGCTACACCTTC
TRBJ2-7 - TRBV7-6 - CASSLVDYSSYEQYF TGTGCCAGCAGCTTAGTTGATTACAGCTCCTACGAGCAGTACTTC
TRBJ1-1 - TRBV7-2 - CASSFFDQGEAFF TGTGCCAGCAGCTTTTTCGATCAGGGAGAAGCTTTCTTT
TRBJ1-4 - TRBV28 - CASREAAKLFF TGTGCCAGCAGAGAGGCTGCAAAACTGTTTTTT
TRBJ1-6 - TRBV15 TRBD1 CATSSADRSSYNSPLHF TGTGCCACCAGCAGTGCGGACAGGAGCTCCTATAATTCACCCCTCCACTTT
TRBJ1-2 - TRBV4-1 - CASSQVQGPNYGYTF TGCGCCAGCAGCCAAGTTCAAGGACCAAACTATGGCTACACCTTC
TRBJ1-4 - TRBV20-1 - CSASMTAATNEKLFF TGCAGTGCTAGTATGACAGCGGCAACTAATGAAAAACTGTTTTTT
TRBJ2-3 - TRBV7-2 - CASSLGRGRGDTQYF TGTGCCAGCAGCTTAGGCAGGGGGAGGGGAGATACGCAGTATTTT
TRBJ1-3 once TRBV7-2 - CASSSYIAGSGNTIYF TGTGCCAGCAGCTCATATATCGCGGGCTCTGGAAACACCATATATTTT
TRBJ1-2 - TRBV19 - CASTRRGGNYGYTF TGTGCCAGTACAAGGCGGGGCGGTAACTATGGCTACACCTTC
TRBJ1-3 - TRBV6-5 - CASRAGSSGNTIYF TGTGCCAGCAGAGCAGGGAGCTCTGGAAACACCATATATTTT
TRBJ2-5 - TRBV2 - CASNGEVQETQYF TGTGCCAGCAACGGGGAAGTCCAAGAGACCCAGTACTTC
TRBJ2-1 - TRBV9 TRBD1 CASSMTGGYNEQFF TGTGCCAGCAGTATGACAGGGGGCTACAATGAGCAGTTCTTC
TRBJ2-5 - TRBV7-9 - CASSFIETQYF TGTGCCAGCAGCTTTATAGAGACCCAGTACTTC
TRBJ1-2 few TRBV24-1 - CATSGGYGYTF TGTGCCACCAGTGGGGGCTATGGCTACACCTTC
TRBJ1-2 - TRBV18 - CASSPASGGYTF TGTGCCAGCTCACCGGCAAGTGGTGGCTACACCTTC
TRBJ2-2 - TRBV19 - CASSRGSYGELFF TGTGCCAGTAGTCGGGGGAGTTACGGGGAGCTGTTTTTT
TRBJ2-3 - TRBV6-9 TRBD2 CASSSKLAGGPDTQYF TGTGCCAGCAGCTCTAAACTAGCGGGAGGACCAGATACGCAGTATTTT